Shown below are 30 T cell receptor beta chains from a single sample sequenced in a study of radiotherapy plus CTLA-4 blockade in lung cancer. Libraries were prepared by immunoSEQ multiplex PCR; TCRdb keeps only in-frame clonotypes and omits some of them. The sample carries about 66,000 clones, under 85% recorded once. The source was peripheral blood, collected from a patient treated with radiotherapy plus ipilimumab. The receptors shown here come from a human donor with non-small cell lung cancer who had a partial response to radiotherapy plus ipilimumab.

The genes are TRBV7-3 and TRBJ2-7; 8 bases map to TRBD1. CDR3 size: 12 residues. The V gene's germline CDR1 is SGHTA and CDR2 FQGTGA. The junction had 4 bases not matched to a gene; V was cut back by 5 bases and J by 7 bases. The CDR3 DNA is TGTGCCAGCAGCCAGGACAGGGTGGAGCAGTACTTC. It is translated as CASSQDRVEQYF.

The CDR3 DNA follows: TGCGCCAGCAGCGTGGACAGGGGAGTCTACGAGCAGTACTTC. It translates to CASSVDRGVYEQYF. J is TRBJ2-7 and V is TRBV5-1; 9 nucleotides align to TRBD1. CDR3 length: 14 residues. Germline CDR1 and CDR2: SGHRS and YFSETQ. Trimming at V came to 4 bases and at J to 3 bases, leaving 5 bases not matched to a gene.

The chain recombines TRBV6-5 with TRBJ2-7; 15 nucleotides align to TRBD2. The V segment lost 6 bases and the J segment 9 bases; nucleotides outside the gene matches: 6. Germline V lookup: CDR1 MNHEY, CDR2 SVGAGI. This CDR3 is built from 14 residues. The CDR3 region is CASRKGLAGGGQYF. The CDR3 DNA reads as TGTGCCAGCAGAAAGGGACTAGCGGGAGGAGGGCAGTACTTC.

This clone was observed a handful of times. The V and J genes are TRBV5-6 and TRBJ1-2; D is ambiguous. Germline CDR1 and CDR2: SGHDT and YYEEEE. The V end was cut by 1 base, the J end by 8 bases, with 15 bases between. The CDR3 sequence is 14 residues long. CDR3 sequence reads: CASSLSSGRGGYTF. For the CDR3, the DNA is TGTGCCAGCAGCTTGTCCAGTGGCAGAGGGGGCTACACCTTC.

A few counts support this clone. The chain joins TRBV5-1 to TRBJ2-1; a weak D match, TRBD2 (6 bases). Germline V gene lookup returns CDR1 SGHRS and CDR2 YFSETQ. The germline V and J ends were trimmed by 2 bases and 7 bases, with 13 bases remaining between them. The CDR3 is 14 amino acids. The DNA of the CDR3 is TGCGCCAGCAGCTTCGGGGGAGCTCGGAATGAGCAGTTCTTC. As protein: CASSFGGARNEQFF.

The chain recombines TRBV29-1 with TRBJ2-2, with 7 bases lining up with TRBD2. J lost 3 bases, V lost 6 bases, and 7 bases had no gene match. Germline V gene lookup returns CDR1 SQVTM and CDR2 ANQGSEA. CDR3 length equals 14 residues. The CDR3 nucleotides are TGCAGCGTGGCTAAGCTAGCGGACACCGGGGAGCTGTTTTTT. Its protein is CSVAKLADTGELFF.

The V gene is TRBV10-2, the J gene TRBJ1-1, with 7 bases lining up with TRBD1. Germline V lookup: CDR1 WSHSY, CDR2 SAAADI. V trimming: 4 bases; J trimming: 2 bases; junction bases outside the gene matches: 7. The CDR3 runs to 15 residues. The CDR3 nucleotides read TGCGCCAGCAGTGGATTGGACAGGCGAAACACTGAAGCTTTCTTT. Protein product: CASSGLDRRNTEAFF.

V is TRBV30 and J is TRBJ1-3; 7 positions agree with TRBD1. The CDR3 sequence is 16 residues long. Germline CDR1 GTSNPN, CDR2 SVGIG (reference sequence). The junction had 5 bases not matched to a gene; V was cut back by 0 bases and J by 0 bases. This CDR3 reads CAWSVGTVFSGNTIYF. CDR3 nucleotide sequence: TGTGCCTGGAGTGTTGGGACAGTGTTCTCTGGAAACACCATATATTTT.

This rearrangement joins TRBV2 to TRBJ1-5, with TRBD1 as a possible D gene (5 bases). In germline, CDR1 is SNHLY, CDR2 FYNNEI. Trimming cost V 4 bases and J 1 base, with 11 bases left between them. This CDR3 contains 15 residues. This CDR3 reads CASSGGGRSNQPQHF. The CDR3 region has the DNA TGTGCCAGCAGTGGGGGGGGTCGGAGCAATCAGCCCCAGCATTTT.

In nucleotides, the CDR3 is TGTGCCAGCAGTACATGGACAGGGGTTCGCGGTTACTCTGGGGCCAACGTCCTGACTTTC. It specifies CASSTWTGVRGYSGANVLTF. The genes are TRBV27 and TRBJ2-6; TRBD1 matches 9 bases. The germline V gene has CDR1 MNHEY and CDR2 SMNVEV (reference sequence). The ends lost 5 bases at V and 0 bases at J; junction bases unmatched: 14. The CDR3 extends over 20 amino acids.

This clone has just one count. The chain recombines TRBV29-1 with TRBJ1-4; D gene uncertain. The V gene lost 6 bases and the J gene lost 7 bases, with 15 bases spanning the gap. This CDR3 contains 13 residues. The germline CDR1 and CDR2 sequences are SQVTM and ANQGSEA. The CDR3 is CSVRRGGSEKLFF. The CDR3 nucleotides read TGCAGCGTAAGACGAGGAGGGAGTGAAAAACTGTTTTTT.

The chain joins TRBV28 to TRBJ2-7, with TRBD1 identical over 7 bases. V was pared by 4 bases and J by 7 bases, with 7 bases of the junction left unmatched. The CDR3 consists of 13 residues. Germline assignment: CDR1 MDHEN and CDR2 SYDVKM. The CDR3, as DNA: TGTGCCAGCAGTTACGATAGGGGGCGGGAGCAGTACTTC. Residues: CASSYDRGREQYF.

The rearrangement uses TRBV14 and TRBJ2-7; TRBD1 matches at 11 bases. Germline-derived CDR1 and CDR2 are SGHDN and FVKESK. V gave up 4 bases and J gave up 2 bases; unmatched junction bases: 10. CDR3 length equals 17 residues. DNA of the CDR3: TGTGCCAGCAGCCTCCGTACGCCGGGACAGGGGGCCTACGAGCAGTACTTC. Translation: CASSLRTPGQGAYEQYF.

The V and J genes are TRBV27 and TRBJ2-1, with 11 bases matching TRBD2. In germline, CDR1 is MNHEY, CDR2 SMNVEV (reference sequence). The J segment lost 3 bases and the V segment lost 3 bases, leaving 4 bases of the junction unmatched. The CDR3 sequence is 16 residues long. CDR3 coding DNA: TGTGCCAGCAGTTTTTCCGGGACTAGCGGCTACAATGAGCAGTTCTTC. It yields the protein CASSFSGTSGYNEQFF.

Note on this clone: The same CDR3 also results from other DNA sequences found in this sample. This chain links TRBV2 with TRBJ2-7; 8 bases are a match to TRBD1. CDR3 size: 14 residues. Germline V gene lookup returns CDR1 SNHLY and CDR2 FYNNEI. After removal of 4 bases from V and 0 bases from J, the junction contained 2 bases not matched to a gene. The CDR3 reads CASSGQGTSYEQYF. CDR3 sequence (DNA): TGTGCCAGCAGTGGACAGGGGACCTCCTACGAGCAGTACTTC.

CDR3 loop: CASSLSQGMNQPQHF. The CDR3 DNA reads as TGTGCCAGCAGTTTAAGCCAGGGCATGAATCAGCCCCAGCATTTT. This chain uses TRBV28 with TRBJ1-5, with D maybe TRBD1 (5 bases). V lost 2 bases and J lost 4, with 12 bases in between. Per the germline V gene, CDR1 is MDHEN and CDR2 is SYDVKM. There are 15 residues in the CDR3.

The chain joins TRBV2 to TRBJ1-5; 9 bases line up with TRBD1. The trim removed 8 bases at V and 6 bases at J, leaving 11 bases unmatched. The CDR3 extends over 15 amino acids. Germline V gene lookup returns CDR1 SNHLY and CDR2 FYNNEI. CDR3 loop: CASGGQGGSTQPQHF. In DNA form, the CDR3 reads TGTGCCAGCGGGGGACAGGGAGGGTCAACTCAGCCCCAGCATTTT.

A single count supports this clone. This rearrangement joins TRBV7-3 to TRBJ1-6, with 8 bases matching TRBD1. The CDR3 length is 15 residues. Germline CDR1 and CDR2: SGHTA and FQGTGA. Trimming removed 4 bases from V and 10 bases from J; junction bases left unmatched: 9. The DNA of the CDR3 is TGTGCCAGCAGCTCTCAGACAGGGGCCGGCTCACCCCTCCACTTT. Protein: CASSSQTGAGSPLHF.

The chain employs TRBV5-1 and TRBJ1-4; 7 bases map to TRBD1. Germline trimming cut 4 bases from V and 0 bases from J; bases unmatched to any gene: 6. The CDR3 consists of 16 residues. The germline V gene encodes CDR1 SGHRS and CDR2 YFSETQ. CDR3 bases: TGCGCCAGCAGCGTCGGACAGGTTGCAACTAATGAAAAACTGTTTTTT. It specifies CASSVGQVATNEKLFF.

The chain combines TRBV7-9 with TRBJ2-3, with TRBD1 matching 8 bases. The V gene's germline CDR1 is SEHNR and CDR2 FQNEAQ (reference sequence). The ends lost 1 base at V and 3 bases at J; junction bases unmatched: 6. The CDR3 has 16 amino acids. The CDR3 DNA follows: TGTGCCAGCAGCTTAGGCGACAGGGGTAAAACAGATACGCAGTATTTT. Protein: CASSLGDRGKTDTQYF.

The chain couples TRBV4-1 to TRBJ2-5, with 8 bases that match TRBD2. The ends lost 0 bases at V and 2 bases at J; junction bases unmatched: 14. The CDR3 has 19 residues. The germline V gene has CDR1 MGHRA and CDR2 YSYEKL. CDR3 residues: CASSQDKGRSGSYQETQYF. The CDR3 region has the DNA TGCGCCAGCAGCCAAGATAAGGGAAGAAGCGGGAGCTATCAAGAGACCCAGTACTTC.

Only a few counts were recorded for this clone. Here the CDR3 DNA reads TGTGCCAGCTCACCAATTCAGGGGATCACTGAAGCTTTCTTT. Encoded protein: CASSPIQGITEAFF. V gene TRBV18 combines with J gene TRBJ1-1, with D possibly matching TRBD1 (6 bases). The CDR3 is made up of 14 amino acids. From germline, CDR1 is KGHSH and CDR2 LQKENI. V lost 2 bases, J lost 4 bases, and 11 bases lay in between.

The chain combines TRBV28 with TRBJ2-3, with no clear D. Germline CDR1 and CDR2: MDHEN and SYDVKM. The V gene lost 5 bases and the J gene lost 2 bases, with 14 bases spanning the gap. The length of the CDR3 is 15 residues. As DNA, the CDR3 is TGTGCCAGCAGTCCAAGGCGGTTTTCCACAGATACGCAGTATTTT. It yields the protein CASSPRRFSTDTQYF.

The chain uses TRBV6-1 and TRBJ1-3, with 7 bases aligning to TRBD1. J was trimmed by 4 bases and V by 8 bases; bases with no gene match: 5. The germline V gene encodes CDR1 MNHNS and CDR2 SASEGT. This CDR3 spans 13 amino acids. As DNA, the CDR3 is TGTGCCAGCGCGACAGGGCTAGGAAACACCATATATTTT. It translates to CASATGLGNTIYF.

This chain's CDR3 is CASSELAGGRDEQFF. The CDR3 DNA reads as TGTGCCAGCAGTGAGTTGGCGGGAGGGCGGGATGAGCAGTTCTTC. The V call is TRBV28, the J call TRBJ2-1; the match to TRBD2 covers 9 bases. The length of the CDR3 is 15 residues. Germline V lookup: CDR1 MDHEN, CDR2 SYDVKM. V lost 5 bases and J lost 8; bases outside the gene matches: 10.

This chain joins TRBV5-1 and TRBJ1-4, with 9 nucleotides matching TRBD1. This CDR3 spans 16 amino acids. After removal of 4 bases from V and 3 bases from J, the junction contained 7 bases not matched to a gene. Per germline, CDR1 SGHRS and CDR2 YFSETQ. The DNA for the CDR3 is TGCGCCAGCAGCGCAGACCACAGGGGGCCTAATGAAAAACTGTTTTTT. Residues: CASSADHRGPNEKLFF.

This rearrangement joins TRBV28 to TRBJ1-3, with no clear D. With 6 bases removed from V and 0 bases from J, the gap between germline ends came to 9 bases. The CDR3 extends over 14 amino acids. CDR1 and CDR2 (germline): MDHEN, SYDVKM. CDR3 nucleotide sequence: TGTGCCAGCAGACTGGGAGCCTCTGGAAACACCATATATTTT. This codes for CASRLGASGNTIYF.

V and J are TRBV10-3 and TRBJ2-7; TRBD2 aligns across 12 bases. The CDR3 has 14 residues. CDR1 is ENHRY and CDR2 is SYGVKD in the germline V gene. Losses at the gene ends were 4 bases for V and 4 bases for J; bases not matched to a gene: 2. Here the CDR3 reads CAISGTSGDYEQYF. CDR3 sequence (DNA): TGTGCCATCAGTGGGACTAGCGGGGATTACGAGCAGTACTTC.

This chain connects TRBV5-1 to TRBJ1-5; the match to TRBD1 covers 10 bases. The trim removed 0 bases at V and 1 base at J, leaving 1 base unmatched. The CDR3 extends over 16 amino acids. Germline V gives CDR1 SGHRS, CDR2 YFSETQ. The CDR3 loop reads CASSLGTGGSNQPQHF. CDR3 coding DNA: TGCGCCAGCAGCTTGGGGACAGGGGGAAGCAATCAGCCCCAGCATTTT.

J is TRBJ1-4 and V is TRBV7-9; no clear D gene. CDR3 length: 14 amino acids. The germline CDR1 and CDR2 sequences are SEHNR and FQNEAQ (reference sequence). Trimming stripped 3 bases from V and 2 bases from J, with 7 bases between. CDR3 residues: CASSFRATNEKLFF. CDR3 nucleotide sequence: TGTGCCAGCAGCTTTCGTGCGACTAATGAAAAACTGTTTTTT.